This paragraph covers one T cell receptor beta chain sequence. Its antigen is still unknown. The entry originates in a study of blood T cells in healthy people across ages. V lost 5 bases and J lost 8, with 15 bases in between. The CDR3 sequence is 13 residues long. Overall study findings and caveats: Both higher diversity and more naive CD4+ cells marked long-lived donors when set against aged donors.

Together with a sample-barcoded 5' primer, a J-beta primer mix was included in a second PCR lasting about 7 to 11 cycles. TCRdb itself ran the 5' RACE reads through MiXCR, one entry per CDR3 protein. The sample lists 1.5 million to 2 million distinct CDR3 sequences, approximately 39% occurring once. The sequencing input was blood. This sequence originates from a human donor in good health. The chain couples TRBV12-3 or TRBV12-4 to TRBJ1-1, with D possibly being TRBD1 (5 bases). In nucleotides, the CDR3 is TGTGCCAGCAGTGTTCACCTGGGACGAGAAGCTTTCTTT. This gives the protein CASSVHLGREAFF.